The next 27 T cell receptor beta chains were all read from a single sample in a study of blood T cell repertoires in COVID-19. Method: immunoSEQ multiplex PCR; TCRdb's copy keeps in-frame clones and lacks some. The sample carries roughly 180,000 clones, 85% recorded once. Sequencing used PBMCs or T cells enriched from blood (not recorded which). These receptor sequences come from a middle-aged man who had recovered from COVID-19.

The rearrangement uses TRBV9 and TRBJ2-1, with 10 positions matching TRBD2. V gave up 4 bases and J gave up 7 bases; unmatched junction bases: 8. The CDR3 extends over 15 amino acids. Germline CDR1 reads SGDLS; CDR2 reads YYNGEE. The CDR3 is CASSPGLAVVNEQFF. The CDR3 DNA sequence: TGTGCCAGCAGCCCTGGACTAGCGGTAGTTAATGAGCAGTTCTTC.

The chain uses TRBV5-4 and TRBJ2-2, with TRBD1 as a possible D gene (6 bases). CDR3 size: 15 residues. Trimming stripped 2 bases from V and 4 bases from J, with 12 bases between. Germline lookup yields CDR1 SGHNT and CDR2 YYREEE (reference sequence). The CDR3 region is CASSFPGVVTGELFF. CDR3 DNA: TGTGCCAGCAGCTTTCCAGGGGTGGTCACCGGGGAGCTGTTTTTT.

The chain combines TRBV7-2 with TRBJ2-5, with 8 bases that match TRBD2. CDR1 and CDR2 (germline): SGHTA, FQGNSA. V trimming: 5 bases; J trimming: 1 base; junction bases outside the gene matches: 12. This CDR3 spans 17 amino acids. The CDR3 loop is CASSRAGRGGAQETQYF. DNA of the CDR3: TGTGCCAGCAGCCGTGCCGGTCGGGGGGGGGCCCAAGAGACCCAGTACTTC.

This clone was observed a few times. This same CDR3 is encoded by further DNA sequences in the sample. The genes are TRBV5-1 and TRBJ1-6; 11 bases match TRBD1. Looked up from germline, CDR1 is SGHRS and CDR2 is YFSETQ. This CDR3 is 15 amino acids long. Trimming took 2 bases from V and 8 from J; bases not matched to a gene: 3. CDR3 sequence reads: CASSLRTGGDSPLHF. CDR3 nucleotides: TGCGCCAGCAGCTTAAGGACAGGGGGCGATTCACCCCTCCACTTT.

The chain recombines TRBV4-1 with TRBJ1-1; D not resolved. Trimming left V 1 base short and J 0 bases short, with 6 bases between. The CDR3 is made up of 14 amino acids. CDR1 and CDR2 from the germline V gene are MGHRA and YSYEKL. Here the CDR3 DNA reads TGCGCCAGCAGCCAAGGGCAGGTGAACACTGAAGCTTTCTTT. Amino acids: CASSQGQVNTEAFF.

This sequence joins TRBV30 and TRBJ1-3; D gene unclear. V lost 2 bases and J 0 bases, leaving 5 bases between the germline ends. The germline CDR1 and CDR2 sequences are GTSNPN and SVGIG (reference sequence). This CDR3 spans 13 amino acids. The CDR3 DNA reads as TGTGCCTGGAGTCTGAGCTCTGGAAACACCATATATTTT. It is translated as CAWSLSSGNTIYF. Together with reference TRBV30 and TRBJ1-3, the CDR3 gives the full variable domain: SQTIHQWPATLVQPVGSPLSLECTVEGTSNPNLYWYRQAAGRGLQLLFYSVGIGQISSEVPQNLSASRPQDRQFILSSKKLLLSDSGFYLCAWSLSSGNTIYFGEGSWLTVV.

The chain carries TRBV19 and TRBJ1-1; D might be TRBD1 (5 bases). The germline V gene encodes CDR1 LNHDA and CDR2 SQIVND (reference sequence). The CDR3 is 14 amino acids. V was pared by 4 bases and J by 4 bases, with 13 bases between. CDR3 in DNA: TGTGCCAGTAGTAACCAACCAGGGATCACTGAAGCTTTCTTT. Amino acid sequence: CASSNQPGITEAFF.

The sample holds a few counts of this clone. The chain is built from TRBV28 and TRBJ1-5; D may be TRBD1 (6 bases). CDR3 length equals 18 residues. The V end was cut by 7 bases, the J end by 5 bases, with 27 bases between. Germline V gene data show CDR1 as MDHEN and CDR2 as SYDVKM. The CDR3 DNA is TGTGCCAGCATCCCCTTTCAAAGCCAGGGGCGCGTGGATCAGCCCCAGCATTTT. It codes for CASIPFQSQGRVDQPQHF.

The chain combines TRBV30 with TRBJ1-2; D is uncertain. V lost 1 base, J lost 2 bases, and 8 bases lay in between. The CDR3 loop spans 13 amino acids. Per germline, CDR1 GTSNPN and CDR2 SVGIG (reference sequence). The DNA for the CDR3 is TGTGCCTGGAGTGATGGAGAGAACTATGGCTACACCTTC. Encoded protein: CAWSDGENYGYTF.

The chain couples TRBV27 to TRBJ2-7; no reliable D call. V shed 2 bases and J shed 3 bases, with 8 bases lying between them. Germline V gene lookup returns CDR1 MNHEY and CDR2 SMNVEV (reference sequence). The CDR3 length is 13 residues. The CDR3, as DNA: TGTGCCAGCAGTTTAGGCAGTCACTACGAGCAGTACTTC. Encoded protein: CASSLGSHYEQYF.

This rearrangement joins TRBV9 to TRBJ2-5; TRBD1 matches at 8 bases. The J segment lost 4 bases and the V segment lost 3 bases, leaving 8 bases of the junction unmatched. CDR1 is SGDLS and CDR2 is YYNGEE in the germline V gene. This CDR3 region has 15 residues. CDR3 loop: CASSASDRVAETQYF. CDR3 bases: TGTGCCAGCAGCGCCTCGGACAGGGTGGCAGAGACCCAGTACTTC.

V is TRBV19 and J is TRBJ2-2, with TRBD2 matching over 9 bases. Germline V gene data show CDR1 as LNHDA and CDR2 as SQIVND (reference sequence). The CDR3 has 14 amino acids. With 7 bases clipped from V and 7 bases from J, the junction kept 7 bases outside the gene matches. CDR3 DNA: TGTGCCAGTAAAGCTAGCGGGACGGGCGGGGAGCTGTTTTTT. Its translation is CASKASGTGGELFF.

CDR3 coding DNA: TGTGCCAGCAGTGATGGGTGGAGCTCCTACAATGAGCAGTTCTTC. Protein product: CASSDGWSSYNEQFF. The chain couples TRBV6-1 to TRBJ2-1; no firm D call. Per germline, CDR1 MNHNS and CDR2 SASEGT. This CDR3 spans 15 amino acids. V lost 3 bases and J lost 0, with 9 bases in between.

In DNA, the CDR3 is TGCGCCAGCAGTGGGGACACAATTGGAGGTAGGGCTGAAGCTTTCTTT. It yields the protein CASSGDTIGGRAEAFF. V usage is TRBV10-1 and J usage is TRBJ1-1; possibly TRBD1 for D (6 bases). Germline assignment: CDR1 WNHNN and CDR2 SYGVQD (reference sequence). V was pared by 4 bases and J by 6 bases, with 21 bases between. The CDR3 length is 16 residues.

The V gene is TRBV7-8, the J gene TRBJ2-1; D ambiguous. The V gene's germline CDR1 is SGHVS and CDR2 FQNEAQ. The CDR3 consists of 14 residues. The ends were cut back, 6 bases at V and 4 bases at J, with 13 bases in the middle. CDR3 region: CASRPTGLYNEQFF. The CDR3 DNA sequence: TGTGCCAGCAGGCCGACCGGGTTATACAATGAGCAGTTCTTC.

The CDR3 region has the DNA TGTGCCAGCACCTCCCCCTCGGGTTACGAGCAGTACTTC. Amino acids: CASTSPSGYEQYF. This rearrangement joins TRBV2 to TRBJ2-7; unclear D gene. Trimming pared 7 bases from V and 4 bases from J, leaving 14 bases between. The CDR3 totals 13 residues. Germline CDR1 and CDR2: SNHLY and FYNNEI.

This clone has just a few counts. V and J are TRBV4-1 and TRBJ1-4; 7 bases fit TRBD1. This CDR3 comprises 15 residues. The germline V gene has CDR1 MGHRA and CDR2 YSYEKL. V lost 5 bases and J lost 5; bases outside the gene matches: 8. CDR3 loop: CASSFIGTENEKLFF. The CDR3 DNA sequence: TGCGCCAGCAGCTTCATAGGGACAGAAAATGAAAAACTGTTTTTT.

This chain connects TRBV4-1 to TRBJ2-7, with D perhaps matching TRBD2 (6 bases). The germline V and J ends were trimmed by 0 bases and 4 bases, with 13 bases remaining between them. Germline V gene data show CDR1 as MGHRA and CDR2 as YSYEKL. The CDR3 has 15 amino acids. The DNA of the CDR3 is TGCGCCAGCAGCCAAGAGGAGGGTAACGTTTACGAGCAGTACTTC. This codes for CASSQEEGNVYEQYF.

This rearrangement joins TRBV18 to TRBJ2-7; possibly TRBD1 for D (5 bases). The CDR3 has 13 residues. The ends were cut back, 2 bases at V and 5 bases at J, with 10 bases in the middle. The germline CDR1 and CDR2 sequences are KGHSH and LQKENI. The CDR3 is CASSPKGYDEQYF. Written as DNA, the CDR3 is TGTGCCAGCTCACCAAAGGGGTACGACGAGCAGTACTTC.

The rearrangement joins TRBV5-1 to TRBJ1-4; D ambiguous. The V gene lost 4 bases and the J gene lost 3 bases, with 10 bases spanning the gap. The CDR3 extends over 14 amino acids. Germline-derived CDR1 and CDR2 are SGHRS and YFSETQ. The CDR3 protein is CASSVDGANEKLFF. The CDR3 region has the DNA TGCGCCAGCAGCGTGGACGGGGCTAATGAAAAACTGTTTTTT.

The CDR3 loop is CAIPGQVTGELFF. The CDR3, as DNA: TGTGCCATTCCGGGACAGGTCACCGGGGAGCTGTTTTTT. This chain uses TRBV28 with TRBJ2-2; 8 bases agree with TRBD1. After removal of 10 bases from V and 4 bases from J, the junction contained 5 bases not matched to a gene. The CDR3 extends over 13 amino acids. Germline V gene data show CDR1 as MDHEN and CDR2 as SYDVKM.

This chain links TRBV7-9 with TRBJ2-3, with D perhaps TRBD1 (6 bases). CDR1 is SEHNR, CDR2 FQNEAQ, per germline (reference sequence). V gave up 1 base and J gave up 0 bases, with 14 bases separating them. The CDR3 covers 17 residues. The CDR3 DNA sequence: TGTGCCAGCAGCTTAGGGAACAGGGAACTGAGCACAGATACGCAGTATTTT. Translation: CASSLGNRELSTDTQYF.

This chain uses TRBV29-1 with TRBJ1-2; perhaps TRBD1 as D (6 bases). The V end lost 1 base, the J end lost 6 bases, and 15 bases lay between the germline ends. The CDR3 covers 14 residues. From germline, CDR1 is SQVTM and CDR2 ANQGSEA. CDR3 amino acids: CSVEAQLQGNGYTF. CDR3 nucleotides: TGCAGCGTTGAAGCCCAACTCCAGGGGAATGGCTACACCTTC.

The J gene is TRBJ2-3, the V gene TRBV27; D gene uncertain. Germline CDR1 MNHEY, CDR2 SMNVEV (reference sequence). V lost 2 bases, J lost 0 bases, and 18 bases lay in between. This CDR3 region has 18 residues. The CDR3 sequence is CASSLRLPWAESTDTQYF. The CDR3 nucleotides read TGTGCCAGCAGTTTACGGCTTCCGTGGGCTGAAAGCACAGATACGCAGTATTTT.

This clone was observed a handful of times. One end of the junction varies from germline; a read error may be responsible. The CDR3: CAQVGQGEYNEQFF. CDR3 bases: TGCGCCCAAGTTGGGCAGGGGGAGTACAATGAGCAGTTCTTC. The gene calls are TRBV2 and TRBJ2-1; 7 bases map to TRBD1. Germline V gene sequence: CDR1 SNHLY, CDR2 FYNNEI. The CDR3 runs to 14 residues.

The rearrangement joins TRBV3-1 (or the pseudogene TRBV3-2) to TRBJ2-5; D gene unclear. This CDR3 is built from 14 residues. V was pared by 1 base and J by 2 bases, with 8 bases between. CDR1 and CDR2 (germline): LGHDT, YNNKEL (reference sequence). CDR3 in amino acids: CASSQVGHQETQYF. CDR3 nucleotide sequence: TGTGCCAGCAGCCAAGTTGGGCATCAAGAGACCCAGTACTTC.

V gene TRBV6-5 combines with J gene TRBJ1-6, with D maybe TRBD1 (6 bases). Germline values: CDR1 MNHEY, CDR2 SVGAGI. Trimming removed 4 bases at V and 2 bases at J, with 6 bases between. The CDR3 extends over 14 amino acids. CDR3 in DNA: TGTGCCAGCAGTTGGACAGCCTATAATTCACCCCTCCACTTT. This sequence encodes CASSWTAYNSPLHF.